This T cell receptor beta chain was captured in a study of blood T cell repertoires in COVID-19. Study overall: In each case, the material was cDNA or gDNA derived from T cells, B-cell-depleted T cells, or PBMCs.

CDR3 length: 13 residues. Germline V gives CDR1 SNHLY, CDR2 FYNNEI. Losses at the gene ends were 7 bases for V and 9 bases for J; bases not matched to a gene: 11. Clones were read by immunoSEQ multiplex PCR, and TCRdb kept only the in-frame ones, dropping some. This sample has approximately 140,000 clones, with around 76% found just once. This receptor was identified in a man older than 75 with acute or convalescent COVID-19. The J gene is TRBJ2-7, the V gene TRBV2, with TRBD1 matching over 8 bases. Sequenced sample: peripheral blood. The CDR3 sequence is CASTGQGGQAQYF. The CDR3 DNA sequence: TGTGCCAGCACTGGACAGGGCGGTCAGGCGCAGTACTTC.